These 8 T cell receptor beta chains share one sample of origin, sequenced in a study of shared clonotypes between healthy human individuals. Naive CD8 isolation took CD45RO-negative cells positively selected for CCR7 and excluded terminally differentiated effector memory CD45RA+ cells. The protocol was immunoSEQ multiplex PCR, while the TCRdb copy is restricted to in-frame clones and leaves out a portion. Seen here are some 2,100,000 clones, more than 85% observed once, and the top ten hold approximately 1.7%. The specimen sequenced was naive CD8+ T cells from PBMCs. The receptors were gathered from a man in his late teens or twenties in good health. Some clones in this sample may be carry-over from other donors' samples.

V and J are TRBV7-8 and TRBJ2-7; D is perhaps TRBD1 or TRBD2 (6 bases each). The V and J ends lost 5 bases and 5 bases respectively, with 22 bases between them. The CDR3 contains 16 residues. Looked up from germline, CDR1 is SGHVS and CDR2 is FQNEAQ. The CDR3 DNA reads TGTGCCAGCAGCAAAAGCCGGGGGCCCGTTCCCAACGAGCAGTACTTC. This encodes CASSKSRGPVPNEQYF.

The DNA of the CDR3 is TGTGCCAGCAGCCCCATGGGGGAGACCCAGTACTTC. Amino acid sequence: CASSPMGETQYF. J is TRBJ2-5 and V is TRBV7-9; D not resolved. The CDR3 has 12 amino acids. Trimming removed 5 bases at V and 5 bases at J, with 9 bases between. The germline gives CDR1 SEHNR, CDR2 FQNEAQ (reference sequence).

Concerning this clone itself: One junction end does not reproduce the germline sequence, and a read error may be involved. The J gene is TRBJ2-7, the V gene TRBV11-2; D may match TRBD1 or TRBD2 (6 bases each). Looked up from germline, CDR1 is SGHAT and CDR2 is FQNNGV. This CDR3 is 12 amino acids long. DNA of the CDR3: TGTGCCAGCAGCTTAGGGGGGGCCAGGGAAAACTTC. Protein sequence: CASSLGGARENF.

V usage is TRBV2 and J usage is TRBJ2-7; no definite D call. Germline lookup yields CDR1 SNHLY and CDR2 FYNNEI. The CDR3 runs to 14 residues. Trimming removed 4 bases at V and 2 bases at J, with 12 bases between. Here the CDR3 reads CASSVEVRAYEQYF. CDR3 sequence (DNA): TGTGCCAGCAGTGTTGAAGTCAGAGCCTACGAGCAGTACTTC.

The chain is built from TRBV7-3 and TRBJ2-2; TRBD1 matches at 8 bases. J gave up 1 base and V 8 bases, and 0 bases lay outside the gene matches. Germline V lookup: CDR1 SGHTA, CDR2 FQGTGA. The CDR3 runs 13 residues. For the CDR3, the DNA is TGTGCCAGCGGACAGGGGAACACCGGGGAGCTGTTTTTT. As protein: CASGQGNTGELFF.

This sequence joins TRBV27 and TRBJ2-5; D is uncertain. From germline, CDR1 is MNHEY and CDR2 SMNVEV (reference sequence). Trimming took off 6 bases at V and 0 bases at J, with 11 bases between the two ends. The CDR3 length is 14 residues. Here the CDR3 reads CASSPILYQETQYF. In DNA form, the CDR3 reads TGTGCCAGCAGCCCCATCCTGTACCAAGAGACCCAGTACTTC.

The chain employs TRBV30 and TRBJ1-2; 10 nucleotides align to TRBD1. The V and J ends lost 2 bases and 8 bases, in that order; junction bases with no gene match: 2. CDR3 size: 12 residues. The germline CDR1 and CDR2 sequences are GTSNPN and SVGIG (reference sequence). Written as DNA, the CDR3 is TGTGCCTGGAGTTTGGGACAGGGGGGCTACACCTTC. Its translation: CAWSLGQGGYTF.

The chain carries TRBV19 and TRBJ2-7, with TRBD2 matching 7 bases. The CDR3 covers 13 residues. Trimming cost V 3 bases and J 7 bases; bases outside gene matches: 6. Germline V lookup: CDR1 LNHDA, CDR2 SQIVND (reference sequence). CDR3 sequence (DNA): TGTGCCAGTAGTATCAGACTAGCTGGGGAGCAGTACTTC. Translation: CASSIRLAGEQYF. The full variable domain, its missing parts supplied by reference TRBV19 and TRBJ2-7, is DGGITQSPKYLFRKEGQNVTLSCEQNLNHDAMYWYRQDPGQGLRLIYYSQIVNDFQKGDIAEGYSVSREKKESFPLTVTSAQKNPTAFYLCASSIRLAGEQYFGPGTRLTVT.